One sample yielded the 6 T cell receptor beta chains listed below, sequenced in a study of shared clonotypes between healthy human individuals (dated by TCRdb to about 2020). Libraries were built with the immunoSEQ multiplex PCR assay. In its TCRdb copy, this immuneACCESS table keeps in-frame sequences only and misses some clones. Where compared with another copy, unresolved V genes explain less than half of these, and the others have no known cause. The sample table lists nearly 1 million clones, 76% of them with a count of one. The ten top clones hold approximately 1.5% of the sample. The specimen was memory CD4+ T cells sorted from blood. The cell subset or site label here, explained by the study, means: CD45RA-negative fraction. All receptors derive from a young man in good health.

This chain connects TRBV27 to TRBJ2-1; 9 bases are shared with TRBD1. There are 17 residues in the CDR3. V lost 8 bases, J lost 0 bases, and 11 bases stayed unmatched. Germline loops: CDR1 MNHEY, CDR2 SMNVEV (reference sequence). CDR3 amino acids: CASCRQGVVFSYNEQFF. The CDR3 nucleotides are TGTGCCAGCTGTAGACAGGGGGTAGTATTCTCCTACAATGAGCAGTTCTTC.

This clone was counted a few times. CDR3 in amino acids: CASRRTGGTYEQYF. The CDR3 region has the DNA TGTGCCAGCAGGCGGACAGGGGGGACCTACGAGCAGTACTTC. The J gene is TRBJ2-7, the V gene TRBV7-2, with 10 nucleotides matching TRBD1. CDR3 size: 14 residues. J was trimmed by 2 bases and V by 6 bases; bases with no gene match: 4. Germline V gives CDR1 SGHTA, CDR2 FQGNSA.

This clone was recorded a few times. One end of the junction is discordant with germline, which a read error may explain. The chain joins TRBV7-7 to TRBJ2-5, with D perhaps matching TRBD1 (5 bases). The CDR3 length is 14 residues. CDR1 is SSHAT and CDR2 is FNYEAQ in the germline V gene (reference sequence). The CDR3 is CASSLVGVQETQYF. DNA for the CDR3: TGTGCTAGCAGCTTAGTAGGGGTTCAAGAGACCCAGTACTTC.

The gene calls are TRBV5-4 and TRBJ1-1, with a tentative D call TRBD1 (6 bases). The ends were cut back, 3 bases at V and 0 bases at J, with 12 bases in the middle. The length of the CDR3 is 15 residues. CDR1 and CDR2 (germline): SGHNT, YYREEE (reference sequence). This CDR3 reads CASSSGTYMNTEAFF. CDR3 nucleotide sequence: TGTGCCAGCAGCTCGGGGACATATATGAACACTGAAGCTTTCTTT.

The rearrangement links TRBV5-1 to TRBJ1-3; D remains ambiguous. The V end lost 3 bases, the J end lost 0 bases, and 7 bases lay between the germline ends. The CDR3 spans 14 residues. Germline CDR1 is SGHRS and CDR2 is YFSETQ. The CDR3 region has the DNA TGCGCCAGCAGCTCCTTCGACTCTGGAAACACCATATATTTT. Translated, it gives CASSSFDSGNTIYF.

The CDR3 DNA reads TGTGCCAGCAGTTTGTTGCCGCTTCAGGGGCGGTCGGAGAAGCAGTACTTC. Its translation is CASSLLPLQGRSEKQYF. The chain carries TRBV5-6 and TRBJ2-7; D is possibly TRBD1 (6 bases). This CDR3 has 17 residues. Germline V gene lookup returns CDR1 SGHDT and CDR2 YYEEEE. Trimming removed 5 bases from V and 8 bases from J, with 29 bases in between.